The T cell receptor beta chain under discussion was sequenced for a study of immune evolution from preneoplasia to lung adenocarcinoma. The method was immunoSEQ multiplex PCR; TCRdb's version includes in-frame clones alone and lacks a portion of them. The sample carries about 9,500 clones, 70% to 80% recorded once. Germline lookup yields CDR1 LNHDA and CDR2 SQIVND (reference sequence). V lost 5 bases and J lost 6, with 7 bases in between. The CDR3 sequence is 12 residues long. Sequenced sample: FFPE minimally invasive lung adenocarcinoma tissue. The TCR originated in a donor at least 70 years old with lung adenocarcinoma. The chain recombines TRBV19 with TRBJ2-2, with D unresolved. The CDR3: CASSLRPGELFF. The CDR3 region has the DNA TGTGCCAGTAGTCTCCGGCCCGGGGAGCTGTTTTTT.